A selection of T cell receptor beta chains follows, all from one sample in a study of T cells in Graves' hyperthyroidism and ophthalmopathy. TCRdb re-analysed the multiplex PCR reads in MiXCR, keeping a single row per CDR3 protein. This sample carries fewer than 650,000 distinct CDR3 sequences, over 12% of them seen once, and the ten largest clones take roughly 4.3%. Sequencing was done on a sample of blood. These TCRs come from a woman aged 40 to 49 with Graves' ophthalmopathy. CDR3s include the opening cysteine and the closing phenylalanine or tryptophan. The order of the fields is CDR3 protein, CDR3 DNA, D gene, J gene, clone size, V gene. A D gene is named only where the DNA matches it firmly. Size is stated for part of the rows, as once, few or many counts, or as a class when the clone is expanded.

CASSKGDRAETQYF | TGTGCCAGCAGCAAGGGGGACCGAGCGGAGACCCAGTACTTC | . | TRBJ2-5 | . | TRBV11-2
CASSKGTGGYEQYF | TGTGCCAGCAGCAAAGGGACAGGGGGCTACGAGCAGTACTTC | TRBD1 | TRBJ2-7 | many | TRBV27
CASSFGHRGQYF | TGTGCCAGCAGTTTCGGTCACCGGGGGCAGTACTTC | . | TRBJ2-7 | many | TRBV12-3/TRBV12-4
CATSGSQETQYF | TGTGCCACCAGTGGATCCCAAGAGACCCAGTACTTC | . | TRBJ2-5 | many | TRBV24-1
CASKLILGSNQPQHF | TGTGCCAGCAAGTTAATACTTGGTAGCAATCAGCCCCAGCATTTT | . | TRBJ1-5 | once | TRBV6-5
CASSRTADQPQHF | TGTGCCAGCAGTCGGACGGCAGATCAGCCCCAGCATTTT | . | TRBJ1-5 | many | TRBV12-3/TRBV12-4
CASSPAQGNTGELFF | TGTGCCAGCAGCCCCGCCCAGGGGAACACCGGGGAGCTGTTTTTT | . | TRBJ2-2 | many | TRBV11-3
CASSFQGARDTEAFF | TGTGCCAGCAGCTTTCAGGGGGCAAGGGACACTGAAGCTTTCTTT | TRBD1 | TRBJ1-1 | many | TRBV7-8
CASSRGTGEDEQYF | TGCGCCAGCAGCCGCGGGACCGGGGAGGACGAGCAGTACTTC | . | TRBJ2-7 | . | TRBV5-1
CATRRGGGSIAKNIQYF | TGTGCCACCAGGAGAGGCGGCGGGAGTATAGCCAAAAACATTCAGTACTTC | TRBD2 | TRBJ2-4 | many | TRBV15
CSAADRQYEQYF | TGCAGTGCCGCCGACAGGCAATACGAGCAGTACTTC | . | TRBJ2-7 | many | TRBV20-1
CASSLRYEQYF | TGTGCCAGCAGTTTACGATACGAGCAGTACTTC | . | TRBJ2-7 | many | TRBV28